This section outlines one TCR beta chain sequence together with its context. Its antigen is currently unknown. Thawed PBMCs were FACS-sorted into unstimulated CD4+CD25+CD127- regulatory T cells, CD4+CD25- non-regulatory cells, CD4 and CD8 cells. This sample is part of a study of Tregs in tolerant kidney transplant recipients. Points from the study as a whole: Expanding Tregs on activated donor B cells appeared to best identify donor-specific TCRbeta clones. No direct test of biological reproducibility was done here.

Some clones are missing from TCRdb's copy, which holds only in-frame ones; the method was immunoSEQ multiplex PCR. This table has around 230,000 clones, about four fifths appearing once. Trimming took 2 bases from V and 10 from J, leaving 11 bases between them. Germline assignment: CDR1 SGHVS and CDR2 FNYEAQ. CDR3 length: 13 residues. The J gene is TRBJ1-4, the V gene TRBV7-6, with D uncertain. The sequencing sample was made of CD4+ T cells from blood. This TCR derives from a human donor in good health. The CDR3 loop is CASSLRNPGKLFF. The DNA for the CDR3 is TGTGCCAGCAGCTTAAGGAACCCTGGAAAACTGTTTTTT.